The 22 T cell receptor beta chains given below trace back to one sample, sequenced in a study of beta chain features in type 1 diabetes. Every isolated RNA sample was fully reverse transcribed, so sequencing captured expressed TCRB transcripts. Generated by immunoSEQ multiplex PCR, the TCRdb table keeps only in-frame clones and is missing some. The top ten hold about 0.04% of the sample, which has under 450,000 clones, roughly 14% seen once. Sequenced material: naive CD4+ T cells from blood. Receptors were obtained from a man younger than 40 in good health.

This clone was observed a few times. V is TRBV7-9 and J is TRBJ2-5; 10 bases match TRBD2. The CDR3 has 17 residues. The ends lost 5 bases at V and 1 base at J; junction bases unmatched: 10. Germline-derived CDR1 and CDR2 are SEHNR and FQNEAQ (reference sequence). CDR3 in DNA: TGTGCCAGCAGCGAGAGCCTAGCGGGGGAACTCCAAGAGACCCAGTACTTC. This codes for CASSESLAGELQETQYF.

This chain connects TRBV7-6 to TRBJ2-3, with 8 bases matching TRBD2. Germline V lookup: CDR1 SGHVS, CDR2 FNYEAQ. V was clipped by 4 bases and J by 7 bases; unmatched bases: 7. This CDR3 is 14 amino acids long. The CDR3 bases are TGTGCCAGCAGCTCTGCCGGGGGGGCGAATACGCAGTATTTT. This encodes CASSSAGGANTQYF. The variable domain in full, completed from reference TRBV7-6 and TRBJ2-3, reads GAGVSQSPRYKVTKRGQDVALRCDPISGHVSLYWYRQALGQGPEFLTYFNYEAQQDKSGLPNDRFSAERPEGSISTLTIQRTEQRDSAMYRCASSSAGGANTQYFGPGTRLTVL.

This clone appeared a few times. As DNA, the CDR3 is TGTGCCAGCCAACTAGCGAGTGAGCAGTTCTTC. Its translation: CASQLASEQFF. The chain combines TRBV25-1 with TRBJ2-1, with TRBD2 matching 7 bases. The CDR3 covers 11 residues. Germline CDR1 and CDR2: MGHDK and SYGVNS. The ends lost 8 bases at V and 9 bases at J; junction bases unmatched: 4.

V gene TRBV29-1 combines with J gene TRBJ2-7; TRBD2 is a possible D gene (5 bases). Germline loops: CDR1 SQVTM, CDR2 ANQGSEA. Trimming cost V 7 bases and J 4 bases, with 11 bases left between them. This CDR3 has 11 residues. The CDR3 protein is CSGGQGYEQYF. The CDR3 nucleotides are TGCAGCGGCGGGCAAGGGTACGAGCAGTACTTC.

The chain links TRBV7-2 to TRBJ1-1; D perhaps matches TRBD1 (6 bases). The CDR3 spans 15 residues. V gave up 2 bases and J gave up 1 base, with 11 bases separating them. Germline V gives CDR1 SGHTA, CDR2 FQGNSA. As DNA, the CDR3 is TGTGCCAGCAGCTTACACAGGGCGACGAACACTGAAGCTTTCTTT. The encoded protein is CASSLHRATNTEAFF.

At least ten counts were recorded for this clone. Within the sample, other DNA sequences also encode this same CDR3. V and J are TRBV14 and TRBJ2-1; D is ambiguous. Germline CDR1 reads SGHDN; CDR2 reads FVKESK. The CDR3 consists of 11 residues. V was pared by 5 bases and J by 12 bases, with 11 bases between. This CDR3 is CASSTGPWQFF. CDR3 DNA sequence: TGTGCCAGCAGCACCGGGCCGTGGCAGTTCTTC.

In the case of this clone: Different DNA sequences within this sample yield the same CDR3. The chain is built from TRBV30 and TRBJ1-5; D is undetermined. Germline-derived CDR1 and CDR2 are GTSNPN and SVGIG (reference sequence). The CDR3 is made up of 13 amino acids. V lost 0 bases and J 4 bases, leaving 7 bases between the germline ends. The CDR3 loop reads CAWSVGVNQPQHF. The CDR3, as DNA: TGTGCCTGGAGTGTCGGGGTAAATCAGCCCCAGCATTTT.

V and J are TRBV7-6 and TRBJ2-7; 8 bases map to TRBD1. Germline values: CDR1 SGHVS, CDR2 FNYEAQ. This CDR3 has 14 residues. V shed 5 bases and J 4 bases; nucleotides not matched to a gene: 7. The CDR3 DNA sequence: TGTGCCAGCAGCCGGACAGGGAGTTTTTACGAGCAGTACTTC. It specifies CASSRTGSFYEQYF.

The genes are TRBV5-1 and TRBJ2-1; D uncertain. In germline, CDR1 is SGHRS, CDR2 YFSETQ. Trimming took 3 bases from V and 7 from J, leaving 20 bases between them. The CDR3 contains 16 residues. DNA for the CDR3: TGCGCCAGCAGCTCCCTGTCGGGCCCGTCATTGAATGAGCAGTTCTTC. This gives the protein CASSSLSGPSLNEQFF.

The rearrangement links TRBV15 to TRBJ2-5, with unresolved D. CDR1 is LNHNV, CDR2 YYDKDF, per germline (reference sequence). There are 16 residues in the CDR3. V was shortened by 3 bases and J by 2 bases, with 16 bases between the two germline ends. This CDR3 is CATSRFLGRTQETQYF. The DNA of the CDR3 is TGTGCCACCAGCAGGTTTCTCGGGCGAACACAAGAGACCCAGTACTTC.

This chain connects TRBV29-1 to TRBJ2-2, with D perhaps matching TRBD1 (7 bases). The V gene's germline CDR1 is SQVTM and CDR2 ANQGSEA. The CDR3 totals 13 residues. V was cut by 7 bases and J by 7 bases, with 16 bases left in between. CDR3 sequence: CSADRAGSGELFF. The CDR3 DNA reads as TGCAGCGCCGACAGGGCGGGGAGCGGGGAGCTGTTTTTT.

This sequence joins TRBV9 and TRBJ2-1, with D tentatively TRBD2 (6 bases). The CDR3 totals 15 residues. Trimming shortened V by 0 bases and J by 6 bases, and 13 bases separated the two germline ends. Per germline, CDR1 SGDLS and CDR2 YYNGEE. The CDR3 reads CASSVVGRRGNEQFF. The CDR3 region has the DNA TGTGCCAGCAGCGTAGTTGGGAGGAGGGGCAATGAGCAGTTCTTC.

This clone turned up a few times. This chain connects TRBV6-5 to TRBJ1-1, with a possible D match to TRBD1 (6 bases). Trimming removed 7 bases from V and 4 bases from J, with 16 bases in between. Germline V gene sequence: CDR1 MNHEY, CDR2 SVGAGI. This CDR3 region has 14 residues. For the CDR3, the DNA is TGTGCCAGCAAGAATGGGGGGCGCAGCACTGAAGCTTTCTTT. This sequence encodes CASKNGGRSTEAFF.

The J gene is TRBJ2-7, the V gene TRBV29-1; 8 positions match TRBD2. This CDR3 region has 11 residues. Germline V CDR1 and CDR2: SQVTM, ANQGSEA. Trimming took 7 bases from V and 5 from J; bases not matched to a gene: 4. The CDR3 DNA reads TGCAGCGCTCTGCGGGGGGACGAGCAGTACTTC. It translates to CSALRGDEQYF.

Written as DNA, the CDR3 is TGCGCCAGCAGCCAAGATTTTACTGGCGGGACGAAAAATAGACGTGAAGCGCAGTATTTT. It specifies CASSQDFTGGTKNRREAQYF. The chain joins TRBV4-1 to TRBJ2-3; a possible D gene is TRBD2 (6 bases). The CDR3 is made up of 20 amino acids. Germline V gives CDR1 MGHRA, CDR2 YSYEKL. V shed 0 bases and J shed 10 bases, with 32 bases lying between them.

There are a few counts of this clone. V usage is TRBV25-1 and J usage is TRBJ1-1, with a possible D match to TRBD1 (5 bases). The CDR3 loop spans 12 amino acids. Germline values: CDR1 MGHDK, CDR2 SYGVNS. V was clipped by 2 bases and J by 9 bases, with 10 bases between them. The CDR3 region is CASSEEGFKAFF. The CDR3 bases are TGTGCCAGCAGTGAAGAGGGGTTTAAAGCTTTCTTT. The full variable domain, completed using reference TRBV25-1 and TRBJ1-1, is EADIYQTPRYLVIGTGKKITLECSQTMGHDKMYWYQQDPGMELHLIHYSYGVNSTEKGDLSSESTVSRIRTEHFPLTLESARPSHTSQYLCASSEEGFKAFFGQGTRLTVV.

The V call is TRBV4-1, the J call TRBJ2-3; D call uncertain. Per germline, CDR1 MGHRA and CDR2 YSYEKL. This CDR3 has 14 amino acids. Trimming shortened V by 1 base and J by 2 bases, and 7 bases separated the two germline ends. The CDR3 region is CASSQGQYTDTQYF. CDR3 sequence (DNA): TGCGCCAGCAGCCAAGGCCAGTACACAGATACGCAGTATTTT.

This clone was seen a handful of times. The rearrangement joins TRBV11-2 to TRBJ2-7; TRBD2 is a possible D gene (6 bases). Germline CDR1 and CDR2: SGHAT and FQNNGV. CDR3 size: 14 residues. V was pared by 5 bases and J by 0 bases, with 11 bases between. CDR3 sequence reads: CASSPGGASYEQYF. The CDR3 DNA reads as TGTGCCAGCAGCCCAGGAGGGGCCTCCTACGAGCAGTACTTC.

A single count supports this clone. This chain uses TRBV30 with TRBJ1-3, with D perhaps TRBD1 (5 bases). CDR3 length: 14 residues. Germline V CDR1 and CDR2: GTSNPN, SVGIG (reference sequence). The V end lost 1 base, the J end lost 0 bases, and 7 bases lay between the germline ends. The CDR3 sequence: CAWSEGSSGNTIYF. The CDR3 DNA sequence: TGTGCCTGGAGTGAGGGGAGCTCTGGAAACACCATATATTTT.

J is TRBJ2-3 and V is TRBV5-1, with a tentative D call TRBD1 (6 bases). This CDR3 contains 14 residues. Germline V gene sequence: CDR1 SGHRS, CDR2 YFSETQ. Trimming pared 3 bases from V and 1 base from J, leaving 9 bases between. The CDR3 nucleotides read TGCGCCAGCAGCTCGGACAGACGCACAGATACGCAGTATTTT. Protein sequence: CASSSDRRTDTQYF.

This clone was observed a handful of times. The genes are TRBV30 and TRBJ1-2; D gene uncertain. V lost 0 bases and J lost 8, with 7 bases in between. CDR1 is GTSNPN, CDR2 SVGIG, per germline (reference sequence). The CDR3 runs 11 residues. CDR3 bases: TGTGCCTGGAGTGTAAACGGCGGCTACACCTTC. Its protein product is CAWSVNGGYTF. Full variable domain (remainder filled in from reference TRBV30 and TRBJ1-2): SQTIHQWPATLVQPVGSPLSLECTVEGTSNPNLYWYRQAAGRGLQLLFYSVGIGQISSEVPQNLSASRPQDRQFILSSKKLLLSDSGFYLCAWSVNGGYTFGSGTRLTVV.

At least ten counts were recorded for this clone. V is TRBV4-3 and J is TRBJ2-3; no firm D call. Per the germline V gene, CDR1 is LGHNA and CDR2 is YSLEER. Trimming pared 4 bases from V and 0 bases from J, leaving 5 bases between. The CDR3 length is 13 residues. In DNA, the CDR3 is TGCGCCAGCAGCCCACCTAGCACAGATACGCAGTATTTT. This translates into CASSPPSTDTQYF.